Presented here are 17 T cell receptor beta chains from one specimen sequenced in a study of Ad26.COV2.S vaccination and SARS-CoV-2 variants. Using immunoSEQ multiplex PCR, the repertoire was profiled, and TCRdb retains in-frame clones only, with some absent. This table has around 310,000 clones, 75% to 90% appearing once. Treatment specified: approximately 18 received Ad26.COV2.S at low or high dose, single or two shots; 5 received placebo; per-sample allocation not given. Samples analyzed were those drawn on day 63 after the first vaccine or placebo injection. The specimen was peripheral blood, collected in a trial of Ad26.COV2.S vaccine versus placebo. The receptors shown here come from a person aged 18-60 years who received the Ad26.COV2.S COVID-19 vaccine or a placebo.

J is TRBJ1-2 and V is TRBV11-2; no clear D. The V gene's germline CDR1 is SGHAT and CDR2 FQNNGV. Trimming cost V 5 bases and J 1 base, with 14 bases left between them. CDR3 size: 15 residues. CDR3 loop: CASSPGPGINYGYTF. As DNA, the CDR3 is TGTGCCAGCAGCCCCGGACCGGGGATTAACTATGGCTACACCTTC. The complete variable domain, with remaining parts taken from reference TRBV11-2 and TRBJ1-2, reads EAGVAQSPRYKIIEKRQSVAFWCNPISGHATLYWYQQILGQGPKLLIQFQNNGVVDDSQLPKDRFSAERLKGVDSTLKIQPAKLEDSAVYLCASSPGPGINYGYTFGSGTRLTVV.

CDR3 sequence (DNA): TGCGCCAGCAGCCAAGGACATGCGGGGGGGAGGTCCTACGAGCAGTACTTC. Translated, it gives CASSQGHAGGRSYEQYF. The chain employs TRBV4-1 and TRBJ2-7; 9 positions match TRBD2. Germline CDR1 is MGHRA and CDR2 is YSYEKL. V was pared by 1 base and J by 1 base, with 8 bases of the junction left unmatched. The CDR3 spans 17 residues.

The rearrangement links TRBV5-1 to TRBJ2-5; 11 positions agree with TRBD2. Germline CDR1 reads SGHRS; CDR2 reads YFSETQ. The J segment lost 2 bases and the V segment lost 4 bases, leaving 10 bases of the junction unmatched. The CDR3 spans 17 residues. For the CDR3, the DNA is TGCGCCAGCAGCCACGAACGGCGACTAGCGGGGCAAGAGACCCAGTACTTC. Translated: CASSHERRLAGQETQYF.

The V and J genes are TRBV9 and TRBJ1-1; D uncertain. Trimming cost V 4 bases and J 7 bases, with 11 bases left between them. Germline assignment: CDR1 SGDLS and CDR2 YYNGEE. The CDR3 loop spans 12 amino acids. The CDR3: CASSPRKGEAFF. In nucleotides, the CDR3 is TGTGCCAGCAGCCCCCGGAAGGGTGAAGCTTTCTTT.

CDR3 coding DNA: TGTGCCAGCAGTAGAGGACAGGGTTGGCAGCCCCAGCATTTT. It encodes CASSRGQGWQPQHF. This chain connects TRBV6-5 to TRBJ1-5; 8 nucleotides match TRBD1. Germline loops: CDR1 MNHEY, CDR2 SVGAGI. CDR3 length: 14 amino acids. V lost 5 bases and J lost 7; bases outside the gene matches: 7.

The CDR3 here is CASSLGGRMNTEAFF. CDR3 coding DNA: TGTGCCAGCAGCTTAGGGGGGCGTATGAACACTGAAGCTTTCTTT. The chain carries TRBV13 and TRBJ1-1, with D possibly matching TRBD1 (5 bases). The CDR3 has 15 amino acids. Germline values: CDR1 PRHDT, CDR2 FYEKMQ (reference sequence). V was cut by 0 bases and J by 0 bases, with 8 bases left in between.

The chain is built from TRBV7-9 and TRBJ1-3, with a tentative D call TRBD1 (5 bases). In germline, CDR1 is SEHNR, CDR2 FQNEAQ (reference sequence). This CDR3 comprises 17 residues. With 5 bases removed from V and 0 bases from J, the gap between germline ends came to 17 bases. CDR3 nucleotides: TGTGCCAGCAGCCCCCTTTTCGGCGGGACCTCTGGAAACACCATATATTTT. This codes for CASSPLFGGTSGNTIYF.

The chain couples TRBV2 to TRBJ1-1, with a weak D call TRBD1 (5 bases). This CDR3 spans 14 amino acids. From germline, CDR1 is SNHLY and CDR2 FYNNEI. Trimming shortened V by 6 bases and J by 2 bases, and 13 bases separated the two germline ends. The CDR3 protein is CASRQTVTNTEAFF. CDR3 nucleotide sequence: TGTGCCAGCAGGCAGACAGTCACTAACACTGAAGCTTTCTTT.

The chain links TRBV24-1 to TRBJ2-1, with TRBD1 matching over 8 bases. CDR1 and CDR2 (germline): KGHDR, SFDVKD. There are 15 residues in the CDR3. V was pared by 0 bases and J by 8 bases, with 5 bases of the junction left unmatched. The CDR3 region has the DNA TGTGCCACCAGTGATTTGGGACAGGGAAGCGATGAGCAGTTCTTC. This translates into CATSDLGQGSDEQFF.

CDR3 nucleotide sequence: TGTGCCAGCAGTTTGCTACTTGGGGATACGCAGTATTTT. Protein product: CASSLLLGDTQYF. V and J are TRBV27 and TRBJ2-3; D is undetermined. With 3 bases removed from V and 6 bases from J, the gap between germline ends came to 10 bases. CDR3 length: 13 amino acids. Germline CDR1 reads MNHEY; CDR2 reads SMNVEV (reference sequence).

In DNA form, the CDR3 reads TGTGCCAGCAGCTTAGGGACAGGGATTCGTGGAAACACCATATATTTT. Protein sequence: CASSLGTGIRGNTIYF. The rearrangement uses TRBV7-9 and TRBJ1-3; 8 bases agree with TRBD1. The ends lost 1 base at V and 3 bases at J; junction bases unmatched: 5. The CDR3 runs 16 residues. The germline V gene encodes CDR1 SEHNR and CDR2 FQNEAQ (reference sequence).

The chain joins TRBV4-1 to TRBJ2-1; 11 bases are shared with TRBD2. The germline V gene encodes CDR1 MGHRA and CDR2 YSYEKL. Germline trimming cut 3 bases from V and 8 bases from J; bases unmatched to any gene: 9. The CDR3 contains 16 residues. CDR3 sequence reads: CASSQQIAGGPDEQFF. In nucleotides, the CDR3 is TGCGCCAGCAGCCAGCAGATAGCGGGGGGGCCCGATGAGCAGTTCTTC.

The genes are TRBV10-3 and TRBJ2-7; the match to TRBD1 covers 8 bases. The CDR3 has 14 amino acids. V lost 10 bases to trimming and J lost 2 bases; unmatched junction nucleotides: 10. CDR1 is ENHRY, CDR2 SYGVKD, per germline. This chain's CDR3 is CATTDPGGTYEQYV. The CDR3 DNA follows: TGTGCCACCACTGACCCAGGGGGCACCTACGAGCAGTACGTC.

This chain connects TRBV7-3 to TRBJ2-1; D not certain. The ends were cut back, 4 bases at V and 7 bases at J, with 11 bases in the middle. This CDR3 contains 13 residues. Germline loops: CDR1 SGHTA, CDR2 FQGTGA. This CDR3 is CASSYGPPNEQFF. The CDR3 DNA follows: TGTGCCAGCAGCTACGGACCTCCAAATGAGCAGTTCTTC.

The V call is TRBV27, the J call TRBJ1-5, with unresolved D. Germline-derived CDR1 and CDR2 are MNHEY and SMNVEV (reference sequence). V was cut by 3 bases and J by 0 bases, with 9 bases left in between. CDR3 length: 15 residues. CDR3 amino acids: CASSFRVNSNQPQHF. Written as DNA, the CDR3 is TGTGCCAGCAGTTTCCGGGTAAATAGCAATCAGCCCCAGCATTTT.

The chain recombines TRBV19 with TRBJ1-5, with D unresolved. Trimming pared 8 bases from V and 6 bases from J, leaving 17 bases between. The CDR3 runs to 14 residues. The germline V gene encodes CDR1 LNHDA and CDR2 SQIVND (reference sequence). Here the CDR3 DNA reads TGTGCCAGTTCCCCCGATTCCGGGGTTCAGCCCCAGCATTTT. Translating it yields CASSPDSGVQPQHF.

The rearrangement joins TRBV7-2 to TRBJ1-1, with no clear D. Trimming took 6 bases from V and 2 from J, leaving 13 bases between them. Looked up from germline, CDR1 is SGHTA and CDR2 is FQGNSA. The CDR3 consists of 14 residues. The CDR3 sequence: CASSLQIPNTEAFF. CDR3 DNA: TGTGCCAGCAGTCTACAAATACCTAACACTGAAGCTTTCTTT.